This is a list of T cell receptor beta chains from one sample in a study of shared clonotypes between healthy human individuals. The protocol was immunoSEQ multiplex PCR, while the TCRdb copy is restricted to in-frame clones and leaves out a portion. This table has approximately 620,000 clones, approximately 97% appearing once. Sequenced sample: naive CD4+ T cells sorted from blood. The receptors shown here come from a woman in her 30s in good health. Both conserved end residues are part of each CDR3. A D gene is named only where the DNA matches it firmly. Size is omitted from some rows. Given values are once, few, many or a class for expanded clones.

v_call	j_call	d_call	cdr3_length	clone_size	cdr3_nt	cdr3_aa
TRBV10-3	TRBJ2-2	.	17	.	TGTGCCATCAGTGAGTCCCCTCAAGGCCTAAACACCGGGGAGCTGTTTTTT	CAISESPQGLNTGELFF
TRBV11-3	TRBJ2-7	.	14	.	TGTGCCAGCAGCCCGACAAATCGGGTTCACGAGCAGTACTTC	CASSPTNRVHEQYF
TRBV15	TRBJ1-5	.	13	once	TGTGCCACCAGCAGGCAGAAGAATCAGCCCCAGCATTTT	CATSRQKNQPQHF
TRBV11-2	TRBJ2-5	TRBD2	16	.	TGTGCCAGCAGCTTAGCGGGAGGGCCTGGTCGGGAGACCCAGTACTTC	CASSLAGGPGRETQYF
TRBV15	TRBJ2-1	TRBD2	18	.	TGTGCCACCAGCAGTGCTACCGGACTAGCCTACTCCTACAATGAGCAGTTCTTC	CATSSATGLAYSYNEQFF
TRBV2	TRBJ2-7	.	15	.	TGTGCCAGCAGTGACGGGGGTAAGAGCTCCTACGAGCAGTACTTC	CASSDGGKSSYEQYF
TRBV5-6	TRBJ1-2	.	13	.	TGTGCCAGCAGCTTGGCGACAGTGAATGGCTACACCTTC	CASSLATVNGYTF
TRBV5-1	TRBJ2-7	.	16	.	TGCGCCAGCAGCGCTCCCGGCCTAGTATCCTCCTACGAGCAGTACTTC	CASSAPGLVSSYEQYF
TRBV28	TRBJ2-3	TRBD2	15	.	TGTGCCAGCAGCCGTGGGGCGGGAGGATCGGATACGCAGTATTTT	CASSRGAGGSDTQYF
TRBV19	TRBJ2-2	.	15	.	TGTGCCAGTAGTACCAGTCCGGGATATATCGGGGAGCTGTTTTTT	CASSTSPGYIGELFF
TRBV5-4	TRBJ1-1	TRBD1	15	.	TGTGCCAGCAGCTCGACCAGACAGGGGAACACTGAAGCTTTCTTT	CASSSTRQGNTEAFF
TRBV11-2	TRBJ2-1	.	15	.	TGTGCCAGCAGCTTCCGGGTACAGGTCAACAATGAGCAGTTCTTC	CASSFRVQVNNEQFF
TRBV5-1	TRBJ2-7	.	13	.	TGCGCCAGCAGCTTCCCAGATACCTACGAGCAGTACTTC	CASSFPDTYEQYF
TRBV20-1	TRBJ2-7	.	11	.	TGCAGTGTTCCGACAGTTTACGAGCAGTACTTC	CSVPTVYEQYF
TRBV2	TRBJ2-1	.	13	.	TGTGCCAGCAGTGAAAGATTCGTCAATGAGCAGTTCTTC	CASSERFVNEQFF
TRBV30	TRBJ2-7	.	14	.	TGTGCCTGGAGTGTATTGGAGACCTCCTACGAGCAGTACTTC	CAWSVLETSYEQYF
TRBV7-8	TRBJ2-7	.	12	.	TGTGCCAGCAGTTACGACAGGAACGAGCAGTACTTC	CASSYDRNEQYF
TRBV5-1	TRBJ1-1	.	14	.	TGCGCCAGCAGCTTGATATTGGAGGACACTGAAGCTTTCTTT	CASSLILEDTEAFF
TRBV4-2	TRBJ2-1	.	12	.	TGTGCCAGCAGCCAAGTCCCGGAAGAGCAGTTCTTC	CASSQVPEEQFF
TRBV5-4	TRBJ2-5	.	15	.	TGTGCCAGCGGAAACTTAGGGCTATCAGTAGGGACCCAGTACTTC	CASGNLGLSVGTQYF
TRBV28	TRBJ2-5	.	13	.	TGTGCCAGCAGTTTACGGTATCGAGAGACCCAGTACTTC	CASSLRYRETQYF
TRBV2	TRBJ2-7	.	12	.	TGTGCCAGCAGAGGCAGTCCCTACGAGCAGTACTTC	CASRGSPYEQYF
TRBV28	TRBJ1-1	.	11	few	TGTGCCAGCTGGGGGTACACTGAAGCTTTCTTT	CASWGYTEAFF
TRBV19	TRBJ2-7	.	14	.	TGTGCCAGTAGTCCCTCTCAGGGGCCCTACGAGCAGTACTTC	CASSPSQGPYEQYF
TRBV10-2	TRBJ1-1	TRBD1	16	.	TGCGCCAGCAGTGAGCCTGGACAGGGGGCGGATGATGAAGCTTTCTTT	CASSEPGQGADDEAFF
TRBV11-2	TRBJ1-1	.	10	.	TGTGCCATTTCCGACACTGAAGCTTTCTTT	CAISDTEAFF
TRBV28	TRBJ1-4	.	16	.	TGTGCCCGACGTTCGGTGGCGGGTCCAACTAATGAAAAACTGTTTTTT	CARRSVAGPTNEKLFF
TRBV5-6	TRBJ1-3	.	16	.	TGTGCCAGCAGCTCTCCGAGACAGTCCTCTGGAAACACCATATATTTT	CASSSPRQSSGNTIYF
TRBV6-5	TRBJ1-2	TRBD1	14	.	TGTGCCAGCACTCCAACAGGGGGCAACTATGGCTACACCTTC	CASTPTGGNYGYTF
TRBV6-5	TRBJ1-2	TRBD1	15	once	TGTGCCAGCAGTTACTTTCGACAGGGGAGTGATGGCTACACCTTC	CASSYFRQGSDGYTF